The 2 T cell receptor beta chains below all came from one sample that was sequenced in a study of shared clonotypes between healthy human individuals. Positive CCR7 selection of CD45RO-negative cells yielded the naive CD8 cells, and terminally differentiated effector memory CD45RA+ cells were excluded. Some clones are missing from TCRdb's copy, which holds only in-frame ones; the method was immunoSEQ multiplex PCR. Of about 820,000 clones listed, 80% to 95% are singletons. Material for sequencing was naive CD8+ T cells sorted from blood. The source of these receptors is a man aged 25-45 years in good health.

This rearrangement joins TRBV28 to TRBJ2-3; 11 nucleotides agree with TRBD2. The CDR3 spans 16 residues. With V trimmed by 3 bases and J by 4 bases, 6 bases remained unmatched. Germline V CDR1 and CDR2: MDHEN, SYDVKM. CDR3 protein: CASSLLAGGQADTQYF. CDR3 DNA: TGTGCCAGCAGTTTGCTAGCGGGAGGCCAGGCAGATACGCAGTATTTT.

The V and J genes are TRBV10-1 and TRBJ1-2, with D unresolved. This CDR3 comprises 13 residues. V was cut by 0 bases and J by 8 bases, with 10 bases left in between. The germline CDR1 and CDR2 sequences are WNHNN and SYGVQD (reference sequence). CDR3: CASSESGREGYTF. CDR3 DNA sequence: TGCGCCAGCAGTGAGTCAGGCCGGGAAGGCTACACCTTC.